These T cell receptor beta chains were read from a single sample in a study of cytomegalovirus exposure and HLA in healthy donors. Some clones are missing from TCRdb's copy, which holds only in-frame ones; the method was immunoSEQ multiplex PCR. This sample has 95,000 to 100,000 clones; around three quarters occur once, and the top ten carry 1.5% to 2.5%. Sequenced: PBMCs. The receptors were gathered from a middle-aged man in good health and CMV-seronegative. CDR3s include the opening cysteine and the closing phenylalanine or tryptophan. A D gene is named only where the DNA matches it firmly. The size entry is marked missing in some rows and otherwise reads once, few, many or a size class.

j_call,cdr3_length,d_call,clone_size,v_call,cdr3_nt,cdr3_aa
TRBJ2-1,14,-,-,TRBV5-1,TGCGCCAGCGTCTTGGTGGGTGGGGGCCATGAGCAGTTCTTC,CASVLVGGGHEQFF
TRBJ2-3,17,-,-,TRBV27,TGTGCCAGCAGTTTATTCCCGAGGCTAGCTGAGACAGATACGCAGTATTTT,CASSLFPRLAETDTQYF
TRBJ2-7,14,-,-,TRBV19,TGTGCCAGTAGTAGGCGACATAACTCCTACGAGCAGTACTTC,CASSRRHNSYEQYF
TRBJ1-1,13,-,-,TRBV5-6,TGTGCCAGCAGCCCCCAGGGGAACACTGAAGCTTTCTTT,CASSPQGNTEAFF
TRBJ2-7,18,TRBD2,-,TRBV11-3,TGTGCCAGCAGCTCCCAAGGTCGTGTGGCTAGCGGGAGGGCCGAGCAGTACTTC,CASSSQGRVASGRAEQYF
TRBJ2-1,15,TRBD2,-,TRBV11-3,TGTGCCAGCAGCTCCGGGACTAGCGATTACAATGAGCAGTTCTTC,CASSSGTSDYNEQFF
TRBJ2-5,13,-,-,TRBV29-1,TGCAGCGCCACGCTGACGGGTCAAGAGACCCAGTACTTC,CSATLTGQETQYF
TRBJ2-7,18,TRBD1,-,TRBV5-5,TGTGCCAGCAGCCCGCGAGTTTTGGGGACAGGGGCCTACTACGAGCAGTACTTC,CASSPRVLGTGAYYEQYF
TRBJ1-1,13,-,-,TRBV6-1,TGTGCCACTAGCTTCACTGGAGTAACTGAAGCTTTCTTT,CATSFTGVTEAFF
TRBJ1-2,14,TRBD1,-,TRBV25-1,TGTGCCAGCAGCGGAACAGGGGATAACTATGGCTACACCTTC,CASSGTGDNYGYTF
TRBJ2-5,14,-,few,TRBV6-1,TGTGCCAGCAGTGAAGCCCCAGGGATGGAGACCCAGTACTTC,CASSEAPGMETQYF
TRBJ1-1,15,-,-,TRBV28,TGTGCCAGCAGTTTTTGGGCAGGGAGGAGGACTGAAGCTTTCTTT,CASSFWAGRRTEAFF
TRBJ1-4,15,-,few,TRBV6-5,TGTGCCAGCAGTTACTCTGGGGATGTGCAGGGCAAGGTGTTTTTT,CASSYSGDVQGKVFF
TRBJ2-3,18,TRBD2,-,TRBV5-1,TGCGCCAGCAGCCTAATGGGACTAGCGGGGGAGATTACAGATACGCAGTATTTT,CASSLMGLAGEITDTQYF
TRBJ2-7,14,-,-,TRBV27,TGTGCCAGCAGTTTAGCTAGAGGAACGTACGAGCAGTACTTC,CASSLARGTYEQYF
TRBJ2-1,15,-,-,TRBV14,TGTGCCAGCAGCCGCCGTACTGCGAGTAACAATGAGCAGTTCTTC,CASSRRTASNNEQFF
TRBJ2-3,11,-,-,TRBV7-2,TGTGCCAGCAGCCCTACAGATACGCAGTATTTT,CASSPTDTQYF
TRBJ2-4,15,-,-,TRBV28,TGTGCCAGCAACTCTCACAGGGATCCCAAAAACATTCAGTACTTC,CASNSHRDPKNIQYF
TRBJ2-7,15,-,once,TRBV7-9,TGTGCCAGCAGCTCCACCTCCTTTAGCGGATACGAGCAGTACTTC,CASSSTSFSGYEQYF
TRBJ2-5,15,-,-,TRBV7-2,TGTGCCAGCAGCTTAGCGAGAGGGTCGACGGAGACCCAGTACTTC,CASSLARGSTETQYF
TRBJ2-2,16,TRBD1,-,TRBV5-6,TGTGCCAGCAGCTTGGGTGGGACAGGGGTTTCCGGGGAGCTGTTTTTT,CASSLGGTGVSGELFF
TRBJ1-1,15,TRBD1,-,TRBV29-1,TGCAGCGTTCGGCCGGGACAGGGGTTTCTAACTGAAGCTTTCTTT,CSVRPGQGFLTEAFF
TRBJ2-1,16,TRBD2,-,TRBV5-4,TGTGCCAGCAGCTCACGACTAGCTGCTTCCTACAATGAGCAGTTCTTC,CASSSRLAASYNEQFF
TRBJ1-2,14,TRBD1,-,TRBV5-4,TGTGCCAGCAGCTCACAGGGGGGGAACTATGGCTACACCTTC,CASSSQGGNYGYTF
TRBJ2-1,16,TRBD2,once,TRBV7-2,TGTGCCAGCAGCTTAGCGTTGGTAGCGGGAGGGGAGGAGCAGTTCTTC,CASSLALVAGGEEQFF
TRBJ2-7,15,-,-,TRBV5-5,TGTGCCAGCAGCCCCCCCGGACAATGGAAATACGAGCAGTACTTC,CASSPPGQWKYEQYF